This T cell receptor beta chain derives from a study of monozygotic twins with inflammatory bowel disease. Germline CDR1 MDHEN, CDR2 SYDVKM. This CDR3 has 19 amino acids. TCRdb re-called the 5' RACE reads; every CDR3 protein appears as one record, without DNA. The sample includes 95,000 to 110,000 distinct CDR3 sequences. Notes on this clonotype: Its specificity is unknown.

Total RNA from whole blood was isolated with no T cell sorting. General study points: Inverse Simpson values showed less TCRbeta diversity in IBD patients than in their healthy co-twins. The data did not back a single strong IBD-associated clonotype or signal. Patients got different immunosuppressive treatments, which may have made their repertoires more variable.

The V call is TRBV28, the J call TRBJ2-6; TCRdb's D gene call, TRBD1, goes unchecked for lack of DNA. Sequenced: blood. This TCR was sampled from a human donor with ulcerative colitis or Crohn's disease, or a healthy co-twin of an affected twin (not recorded which). The CDR3 loop reads CASRDRQGFVNSGANVLTF.